Listed below are T cell receptor beta chains from one sample, sequenced in a study of response to subunit inactivated influenza vaccine. Via MiXCR, TCRdb re-called the RT-PCR reads, giving one row per CDR3 protein. This sample yields roughly 700,000 distinct CDR3 sequences, of which approximately 14% are seen a single time; about 9.9% belongs to the top ten. The source was PBMCs from blood, collected 11 to 12 days after vaccination. Receptors originate from a man aged 45-65 years who received an inactivated influenza vaccine. The CDR3 runs from the conserved cysteine through the conserved F or W. D genes are given only for firm matches. Clone size is stated in some rows and not others, as once, few, many or a class when expanded.

v_call	j_call	clone_size	d_call	cdr3_aa	cdr3_nt
TRBV6-1	TRBJ2-5	few	.	CASSPHPRGQETQYF	TGTGCCAGCAGTCCACACCCCCGGGGGCAAGAGACCCAGTACTTC
TRBV3-1	TRBJ2-7	few	.	CASSEVGGAPYEQYF	TGTGCCAGCAGCGAGGTGGGGGGCGCACCCTACGAGCAGTACTTC
TRBV15	TRBJ2-3	.	TRBD1	CATSRAIGQGSDTQYF	TGTGCCACCAGCAGAGCCATCGGACAGGGGTCAGATACGCAGTATTTT
TRBV5-1	TRBJ2-2	.	.	CASSLGLYTGELFF	TGCGCCAGCAGCTTGGGTCTGTACACCGGGGAGCTGTTTTTT
TRBV4-3	TRBJ1-4	.	.	CASSQRVLGEKLFF	TGCGCCAGCAGCCAAAGGGTCCTTGGTGAAAAACTGTTTTTT
TRBV18	TRBJ1-6	few	.	CASSPFRRAESPLHF	TGTGCCAGCTCACCATTTCGCAGGGCCGAATCACCCCTCCACTTT
TRBV20-1	TRBJ2-1	few	.	CSASRQLEQFF	TGCAGTGCTAGTCGTCAGCTGGAGCAGTTCTTC
TRBV11-2	TRBJ2-2	.	.	CASSLDLMRGELFF	TGTGCCAGCAGCTTAGATTTAATGCGCGGGGAGCTGTTTTTT
TRBV20-1	TRBJ2-3	many	.	CSAIPAVTDTQYF	TGCAGTGCTATTCCAGCGGTCACAGATACGCAGTATTTT
TRBV12-3/TRBV12-4	TRBJ1-6	few	.	CASTPGLGVNSPLHF	TGTGCCAGCACCCCCGGGTTAGGGGTAAATTCACCCCTCCACTTT
TRBV27	TRBJ2-7	few	.	CASSLKLSYEQYF	TGTGCCAGCAGTTTGAAGCTCAGCTACGAGCAGTACTTC
TRBV5-1	TRBJ1-5	few	.	CASSIGGNNQPQHF	TGCGCCAGCAGCATCGGGGGGAACAATCAGCCCCAGCATTTT
TRBV3-1	TRBJ2-5	.	TRBD1	CASSQDLGQGFQTQYF	TGTGCCAGCAGCCAAGATTTGGGACAGGGGTTTCAGACCCAGTACTTC
TRBV7-2	TRBJ1-5	many	.	CASSPSSNQPQHF	TGTGCCAGCAGCCCCTCTAGCAATCAGCCCCAGCATTTT
TRBV9	TRBJ1-1	few	.	CASSVVGPSTYPVMNTEAFF	TGTGCCAGCAGCGTAGTAGGCCCTTCCACATATCCTGTCATGAACACTGAAGCTTTCTTT
TRBV12-3/TRBV12-4	TRBJ2-7	few	TRBD1	CASGQVTYEQYF	TGTGCCTCCGGACAGGTCACCTACGAGCAGTACTTC
TRBV6-1	TRBJ2-5	.	TRBD2	CASSFSGRRQETQYF	TGTGCCAGCAGCTTTAGCGGGAGACGTCAAGAGACCCAGTACTTC
TRBV7-8	TRBJ2-5	few	TRBD2	CASSRGTSGVYETQYF	TGTGCCAGCAGCAGGGGGACTAGCGGGGTCTACGAGACCCAGTACTTC
TRBV5-1	TRBJ2-5	.	.	CASSLAVEGIGGTQYF	TGCGCCAGCAGCTTGGCCGTCGAGGGGATCGGAGGGACCCAGTACTTC
TRBV20-1	TRBJ2-3	few	TRBD2	CSASGTGGPDTQYF	TGCAGTGCTTCAGGGACGGGGGGGCCAGATACGCAGTATTTT
TRBV6-2/TRBV6-3	TRBJ2-2	.	.	CASSYRINTGELFF	TGTGCCAGCAGTTACAGGATCAACACCGGGGAGCTGTTTTTT
TRBV6-2/TRBV6-3	TRBJ2-1	.	TRBD2	CASSYLGSGKDEQFF	TGTGCCAGCAGTTACCTTGGTAGCGGGAAGGATGAGCAGTTCTTC
TRBV6-2/TRBV6-3	TRBJ2-1	.	TRBD2	CASSTGTRNNEQFF	TGTGCCAGCAGTACCGGGACTAGGAACAATGAGCAGTTCTTC
TRBV4-3	TRBJ2-7	few	.	CASSQGSGFSYEQYF	TGCGCCAGCAGCCAAGGTTCGGGGTTCTCCTACGAGCAGTACTTC
TRBV12-3/TRBV12-4	TRBJ2-5	.	TRBD1	CASRLDRGGETQYF	TGTGCCAGCAGGTTGGACAGGGGTGGGGAGACCCAGTACTTC
TRBV18	TRBJ2-7	few	TRBD1	CASSPLGTGGDEQYF	TGTGCCAGCTCACCATTAGGGACAGGGGGCGACGAGCAGTACTTC
TRBV5-1	TRBJ2-5	few	TRBD2	CASSAGLAGGLVQETQYF	TGCGCCAGCAGCGCGGGACTAGCGGGAGGTCTCGTACAAGAGACCCAGTACTTC
TRBV18	TRBJ2-5	many	.	CASSPPSQETQYF	TGTGCCAGCAGCCCGCCTTCCCAAGAGACCCAGTACTTC
TRBV5-1	TRBJ2-7	.	.	CASSNERREHEQYF	TGCGCCAGCAGTAACGAGCGCAGGGAACACGAGCAGTACTTC
TRBV5-1	TRBJ1-2	.	TRBD1	CASSLDPGQGRLYGYTF	TGCGCCAGCAGCTTGGATCCGGGACAGGGTCGCCTCTATGGCTACACCTTC
TRBV6-1	TRBJ1-5	.	.	CASSPWTDNQPQHF	TGTGCCAGCAGTCCATGGACAGACAATCAGCCCCAGCATTTT
TRBV7-2	TRBJ1-1	few	.	CASLPGRASTEAFF	TGTGCCAGCCTCCCGGGGAGGGCTTCCACTGAAGCTTTCTTT
TRBV4-1	TRBJ1-2	many	.	CASSQDWGPNYGYTF	TGCGCCAGCAGCCAAGATTGGGGGCCCAACTATGGCTACACCTTC
TRBV19	TRBJ1-5	.	TRBD1	CAGGLGQGEAQPQHF	TGTGCCGGAGGATTGGGGCAGGGGGAAGCTCAGCCCCAGCATTTT
TRBV12-3/TRBV12-4	TRBJ2-2	many	TRBD1	CASSPDRGNTGELFF	TGTGCCAGCAGTCCCGACAGGGGGAACACCGGGGAGCTGTTTTTT
TRBV7-2	TRBJ2-7	.	TRBD1	CASRSTGTGGGEQYF	TGTGCCAGCAGGTCCACCGGGACAGGGGGTGGAGAGCAGTACTTC
TRBV20-1	TRBJ1-1	.	.	CSAARGGAEAFF	TGCAGTGCTGCAAGGGGGGGGGCTGAAGCTTTCTTT
TRBV10-3	TRBJ2-1	few	.	CAITPGTKGSYNEQFF	TGTGCCATCACCCCCGGAACTAAGGGATCCTACAATGAGCAGTTCTTC
TRBV24-1	TRBJ2-1	few	TRBD2	CATSDSTSDYYNEQFF	TGTGCCACCAGTGATTCGACTAGCGATTACTACAATGAGCAGTTCTTC
TRBV24-1	TRBJ2-1	few	.	CATSHGPEAPYNEQFF	TGTGCCACCAGTCATGGACCAGAAGCCCCTTACAATGAGCAGTTCTTC
TRBV20-1	TRBJ1-5	.	TRBD1	CSASPATGKSQPQHF	TGCAGTGCTAGCCCCGCGACAGGGAAGAGTCAGCCCCAGCATTTT
TRBV10-1	TRBJ2-5	few	TRBD2	CASSESLLAGSSAQYF	TGCGCCAGCAGTGAGTCGTTACTAGCGGGGAGTTCTGCCCAGTACTTC
TRBV5-1	TRBJ2-2	few	TRBD1	CASSRTGSITGELFF	TGCGCCAGCAGCCGGACAGGAAGTATCACCGGGGAGCTGTTTTTT
TRBV6-1	TRBJ2-2	.	.	CASRRQSANTGELFF	TGTGCCAGCAGAAGACAATCCGCGAACACCGGGGAGCTGTTTTTT
TRBV12-3/TRBV12-4	TRBJ2-1	many	TRBD2	CASTPRASGGLGEQFF	TGTGCCAGCACCCCCCGGGCTAGCGGGGGGTTAGGTGAGCAGTTCTTC
TRBV7-9	TRBJ2-3	.	.	CASRSRLVTDTQYF	TGTGCCAGCAGATCAAGACTAGTTACAGATACGCAGTATTTT
TRBV7-8	TRBJ1-1	.	TRBD1	CASSFQGALNTEAFF	TGTGCCAGCAGCTTCCAGGGGGCGCTGAACACTGAAGCTTTCTTT